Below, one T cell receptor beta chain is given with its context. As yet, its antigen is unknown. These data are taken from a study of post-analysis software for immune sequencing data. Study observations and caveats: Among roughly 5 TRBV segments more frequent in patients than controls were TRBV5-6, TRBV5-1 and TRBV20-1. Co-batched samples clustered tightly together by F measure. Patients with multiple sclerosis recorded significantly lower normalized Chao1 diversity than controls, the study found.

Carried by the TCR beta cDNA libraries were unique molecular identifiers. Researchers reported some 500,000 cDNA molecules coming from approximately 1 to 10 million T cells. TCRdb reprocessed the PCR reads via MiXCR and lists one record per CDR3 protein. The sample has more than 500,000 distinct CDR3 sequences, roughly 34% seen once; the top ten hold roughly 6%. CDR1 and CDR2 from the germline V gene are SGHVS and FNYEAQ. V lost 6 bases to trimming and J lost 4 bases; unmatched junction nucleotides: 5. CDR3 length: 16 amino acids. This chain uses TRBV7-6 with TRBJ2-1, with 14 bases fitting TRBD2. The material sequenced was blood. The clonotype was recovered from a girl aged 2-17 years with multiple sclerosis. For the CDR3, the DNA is TGTGCCAGCAGTAGGACTAGCGGGGGGCTGTACAATGAGCAGTTCTTC. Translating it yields CASSRTSGGLYNEQFF.